A selection of T cell receptor beta chains follows, all from one sample in a study of cytomegalovirus exposure and HLA in healthy donors. The data were produced by immunoSEQ multiplex PCR, yet TCRdb's version contains in-frame clones alone and is incomplete. This table has roughly 130,000 clones, roughly four fifths appearing once. Sequencing input: PBMCs. These receptors were taken from a woman in her 50s in good health and CMV-seronegative. Both conserved end residues are part of each CDR3. D genes are given only for firm matches. Clone size is stated in some rows and not others, as once, few, many or a class when expanded.

J: TRBJ2-3; V: TRBV27; D: TRBD2; size: .; DNA: TGTGCCAGCAGCCGCCCCCTAGCGGGAGAAAACACAGATACGCAGTATTTT; CDR3: CASSRPLAGENTDTQYF
J: TRBJ1-1; V: TRBV19; D: TRBD1; size: .; DNA: TGTGCCAGTAGTAGAGAGAACAACAGGGGTAGGACTGAAGCTTTCTTT; CDR3: CASSRENNRGRTEAFF
J: TRBJ1-1; V: TRBV30; D: TRBD1; size: once; DNA: TGTGCCTGGTTGCGGGACAGGGGTAGGATTCGAGCTTTCTTT; CDR3: CAWLRDRGRIRAFF
J: TRBJ1-4; V: TRBV18; D: .; size: .; DNA: TGTGCCAGCTCCCTCGGGGTTAATGAAAAACTGTTTTTT; CDR3: CASSLGVNEKLFF
J: TRBJ2-1; V: TRBV6-5; D: .; size: .; DNA: TGTGCCAGCAGTTACCAGACCCCCCCGGGAAGGCATGAGCAGTTCTTC; CDR3: CASSYQTPPGRHEQFF
J: TRBJ2-1; V: TRBV5-1; D: TRBD1; size: .; DNA: TGCGCCAGCGGACAGGGCTATGAGCAGTTCTTC; CDR3: CASGQGYEQFF
J: TRBJ2-1; V: TRBV15; D: TRBD2; size: .; DNA: TGTGCCACCAGTCCTAGCGGGAACAATGAGCAGTTCTTC; CDR3: CATSPSGNNEQFF
J: TRBJ1-2; V: TRBV6-5; D: .; size: .; DNA: TGTGCCAGCAGTGCTACGGGTGGAGGCTACACCTTC; CDR3: CASSATGGGYTF
J: TRBJ1-2; V: TRBV15; D: .; size: .; DNA: TGTGCCACCAGCAGAGTAACATCTAACTATGGCTACACCTTC; CDR3: CATSRVTSNYGYTF
J: TRBJ2-5; V: TRBV30; D: TRBD2; size: .; DNA: TGTGCCTGGAATAAACTAGCGGAGGAGACCCAGTACTTC; CDR3: CAWNKLAEETQYF
J: TRBJ2-7; V: TRBV5-4; D: .; size: .; DNA: TGTGCCAGCAGCCAGCACGCGGGGATCTACGAGCAGTACTTC; CDR3: CASSQHAGIYEQYF
J: TRBJ1-1; V: TRBV12-5; D: .; size: .; DNA: TGTGCTAGTGGTTTGGAACAGGGCCTATCGGGCCTCGCTGAAGCTTTCTTT; CDR3: CASGLEQGLSGLAEAFF
J: TRBJ1-2; V: TRBV15; D: .; size: .; DNA: TGTGCCACCAGTCGGGACTCCGGCTACACCTTC; CDR3: CATSRDSGYTF
J: TRBJ1-3; V: TRBV21-1; D: .; size: .; DNA: TGTGCCAGCAGCAAAGCACCGGGGGGATCGGGAGGAAACACCATATATTTT; CDR3: CASSKAPGGSGGNTIYF
J: TRBJ2-5; V: TRBV5-1; D: .; size: .; DNA: TGCGCCAGCAGCTTGTCAGGCACTGGGCGAGAGCAGTACTTC; CDR3: CASSLSGTGREQYF
J: TRBJ1-3; V: TRBV7-8; D: .; size: .; DNA: TGTGCCAGCAGCTTAGCCCTCTCTGGAAACACCATATATTTT; CDR3: CASSLALSGNTIYF
J: TRBJ1-5; V: TRBV18; D: .; size: .; DNA: TGTGCCAGCTCACCCAGGGAGGGCAATCAGCCCCAGCATTTT; CDR3: CASSPREGNQPQHF
J: TRBJ2-3; V: TRBV6-4; D: TRBD2; size: .; DNA: TGTGCCAGCAGTGACCGGGCGGGAGGAAATACGCAGTATTTT; CDR3: CASSDRAGGNTQYF
J: TRBJ2-5; V: TRBV29-1; D: TRBD2; size: .; DNA: TGCAGCGTGGCGGGACTAGCGGGCCGAGGCCGGGAGACCCAGTACTTC; CDR3: CSVAGLAGRGRETQYF
J: TRBJ2-3; V: TRBV7-3; D: TRBD2; size: .; DNA: TGTGCCAGCAGCTCTGGACTAGCGGGAGGTGCAGATACGCAGTATTTT; CDR3: CASSSGLAGGADTQYF
J: TRBJ2-1; V: TRBV5-1; D: TRBD1; size: .; DNA: TGCGCCAGCAGCTCCAGGGGACAGAGCGATGAGCAGTTCTTC; CDR3: CASSSRGQSDEQFF
J: TRBJ2-1; V: TRBV7-9; D: TRBD2; size: .; DNA: TGTGCCAGCAGCCTGGGACTAGGTCCTGCCTACAATGAGCAGTTCTTC; CDR3: CASSLGLGPAYNEQFF